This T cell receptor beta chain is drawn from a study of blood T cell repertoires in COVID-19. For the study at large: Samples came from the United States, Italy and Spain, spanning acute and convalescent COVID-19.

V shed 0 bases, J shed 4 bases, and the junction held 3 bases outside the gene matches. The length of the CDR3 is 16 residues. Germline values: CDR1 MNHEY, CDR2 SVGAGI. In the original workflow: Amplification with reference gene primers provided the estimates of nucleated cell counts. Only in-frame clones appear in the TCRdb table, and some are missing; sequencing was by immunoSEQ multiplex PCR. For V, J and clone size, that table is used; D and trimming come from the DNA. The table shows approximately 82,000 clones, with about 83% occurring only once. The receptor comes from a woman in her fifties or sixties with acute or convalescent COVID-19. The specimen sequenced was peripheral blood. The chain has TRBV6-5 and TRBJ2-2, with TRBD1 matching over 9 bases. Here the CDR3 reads CASSYSGTGFTGELFF. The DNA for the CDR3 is TGTGCCAGCAGTTACTCGGGGACAGGGTTCACCGGGGAGCTGTTTTTT.